Listed here are 8 T cell receptor beta chains from one sample, sequenced in a study of blood T cell repertoires in COVID-19. Clones were read by immunoSEQ multiplex PCR, and TCRdb kept only the in-frame ones, dropping some. The sample lists 150,000 to 200,000 clones; 77% were seen once. Sequencing was carried out using peripheral blood. All receptors derive from a man in his 70s with acute or convalescent COVID-19.

The chain carries TRBV11-3 and TRBJ2-7; 9 positions agree with TRBD1. Germline V gene data show CDR1 as SGHNT and CDR2 as YENEEA. This CDR3 region has 15 residues. The V segment lost 5 bases and the J segment 4 bases; nucleotides outside the gene matches: 9. For the CDR3, the DNA is TGTGCCAGCAGCGCCAACACAGGGGGCGCATACGAGCAGTACTTC. Its translation is CASSANTGGAYEQYF. The whole variable domain, filled in from reference TRBV11-3 and TRBJ2-7, reads EAGVVQSPRYKIIEKKQPVAFWCNPISGHNTLYWYLQNLGQGPELLIRYENEEAVDDSQLPKDRFSAERLKGVDSTLKIQPAELGDSAVYLCASSANTGGAYEQYFGPGTRLTVT.

V gene TRBV28 combines with J gene TRBJ1-4; 10 bases line up with TRBD1. The CDR3 contains 14 residues. CDR1 and CDR2 (germline): MDHEN, SYDVKM. With 7 bases clipped from V and 5 bases from J, the junction kept 4 bases outside the gene matches. The CDR3 nucleotides are TGTGCCAGCATCTCGGGACAGGGGAATGAAAAACTGTTTTTT. Amino acid sequence: CASISGQGNEKLFF.

V gene TRBV28 combines with J gene TRBJ1-2, with 10 nucleotides matching TRBD1. Germline CDR1 is MDHEN and CDR2 is SYDVKM. The V gene end was trimmed by 5 bases and the J gene end by 8 bases; junction bases not matched to a gene: 17. The CDR3 runs to 17 residues. CDR3 amino acids: CASSQWTGGSTLEGYTF. In DNA form, the CDR3 reads TGTGCCAGCAGTCAGTGGACAGGGGGGTCCACCCTCGAGGGCTACACCTTC.

The chain joins TRBV25-1 to TRBJ2-3, with 8 bases that match TRBD2. The CDR3 length is 14 residues. Germline V lookup: CDR1 MGHDK, CDR2 SYGVNS. The junction had 3 bases not matched to a gene; V was cut back by 3 bases and J by 4 bases. CDR3 sequence (DNA): TGTGCCAGCAGTGAGTCGGGAGGGCCAGATACGCAGTATTTT. Its translation is CASSESGGPDTQYF.

This rearrangement joins TRBV7-8 to TRBJ2-2; 11 bases are a match to TRBD2. The V segment lost 0 bases and the J segment 2 bases; nucleotides outside the gene matches: 5. The CDR3 has 18 residues. CDR1 SGHVS and CDR2 FQNEAQ come from the germline V gene. CDR3 amino acids: CASSLAVAGGINTGELFF. CDR3 bases: TGTGCCAGCAGCTTAGCGGTAGCGGGGGGGATTAACACCGGGGAGCTGTTTTTT.

This clone occurred many times. The chain joins TRBV5-1 to TRBJ1-1, with D unclear. V was trimmed by 4 bases and J by 5 bases, leaving 15 bases between them. Germline V gives CDR1 SGHRS, CDR2 YFSETQ. CDR3 length: 14 residues. The CDR3 loop reads CASSKRESRTEAFF. Written as DNA, the CDR3 is TGCGCCAGCAGCAAACGGGAGTCTAGGACTGAAGCTTTCTTT.

The rearrangement uses TRBV21-1 and TRBJ1-4; TRBD1 was called by the table and not checked on the DNA. TRBV21-1 is tagged as a pseudogene. CDR3 length equals 15 residues. CDR3 DNA: TGTGCCAGCAGCAACGGGGACAGGGACAATGAAAAACTGTTTTTT. It translates to CASSNGDRDNEKLFF.

The chain has TRBV3-1 (or the pseudogene TRBV3-2) and TRBJ1-2, with a weak D call TRBD1 (5 bases). V lost 5 bases, J lost 4 bases, and 17 bases lay in between. The length of the CDR3 is 15 residues. Germline V lookup: CDR1 LGHDT, CDR2 YNNKEL (reference sequence). In DNA form, the CDR3 reads TGTGCCAGCAGCGACCGACAGCATAGCCTCTATGGCTACACCTTC. Translating it yields CASSDRQHSLYGYTF.